This T cell receptor (beta chain) was sequenced for a study of blood T cell repertoires in COVID-19. This clone has more than one count but fewer than ten. The repertoire was sequenced with immunoSEQ multiplex PCR; TCRdb's copy has only in-frame clones and lacks some. The sample records a few hundred thousand clones, about nine tenths being singletons. Sequenced sample: PBMCs or T cells enriched from blood (not recorded which). This TCR derives from a woman aged 55-75 years who had recovered from COVID-19.

CDR3: CSVDPALAGEMSEQFF. As DNA, the CDR3 is TGCAGCGTTGACCCAGCCCTAGCGGGAGAAATGAGTGAGCAGTTCTTC. This chain links TRBV29-1 with TRBJ2-1, with TRBD2 matching over 10 bases. CDR3 size: 16 residues. Unmatched junction bases numbered 14, after V lost 3 bases and J lost 9 bases. The germline CDR1 and CDR2 sequences are SQVTM and ANQGSEA.